The TCR beta chain described here comes from a study of T-cell reconstitution after alpha-beta-depleted transplantation in children. The TCRbeta library incorporated unique molecular identifiers. MiXCR was run by TCRdb on the PCR reads, yielding one entry per CDR3 protein. Among around 600,000 distinct CDR3 sequences listed, more than 20% were seen once. This clonotype turned up a few times. Its target is not known. This CDR3 region has 16 residues. V was cut by 1 base and J by 7 bases, with 20 bases left in between. Germline-derived CDR1 and CDR2 are DFQATT and SNEGSKA (reference sequence). Findings of the study overall: A year post-transplant, T-cell counts and diversity derived mostly from newly produced T cells. Surviving recipient T cells and intrathymic progenitors accounted for some patients' high TCRbeta diversity at day 60. Several hundred expanded graft clones reportedly gave rise to the alpha-beta T cells present about two months after transplant.

This TCR derives from a boy in the first two years of life who had a stem cell transplant for acute myeloid leukemia, so the T cells may come from the graft donor. Source: PBMCs, mostly from graft donor cells, taken 360 days after TCRalphabeta/CD19-depleted stem cell transplant. The chain combines TRBV20-1 with TRBJ2-1; D not resolved. CDR3 sequence (DNA): TGCAGTGCTAGAGTATTAGGCTGGGTGAACGGAAATGAGCAGTTCTTC. Its protein product is CSARVLGWVNGNEQFF.